The clone carrying this T cell receptor beta chain appeared a single time. Its antigen is not known. The identical CDR3 is also encoded by other nucleotide sequences in the sample. Every donor, a Caucasian adult, lived in Nashville, Tennessee. The data were obtained in a study of shared clonotypes between healthy human individuals. General observations from the study: Across four donors, naive CD4 shared roughly 5%, naive CD8 more than 3%, memory CD4 roughly 2.4%, memory CD8 about 0.4%.

The length of the CDR3 is 15 residues. Germline-derived CDR1 and CDR2 are KGHSH and LQKENI. Trimming cost V 3 bases and J 0 bases, with 8 bases left between them. Data came from immunoSEQ multiplex PCR; TCRdb stores just in-frame clones and leaves some out. The sample consists of about 1.5 million clones, 98% of them appearing once. This receptor was identified in a man aged 30-40 years in good health. What was sequenced was naive CD4+ T cells sorted from blood. Sample subset: CD45RA+ positively selected. The chain employs TRBV18 and TRBJ1-4; the D gene is possibly TRBD1 (5 bases). The CDR3 DNA sequence: TGTGCCAGCTCACCTCTGGGGGCAACTAATGAAAAACTGTTTTTT. Translated: CASSPLGATNEKLFF.